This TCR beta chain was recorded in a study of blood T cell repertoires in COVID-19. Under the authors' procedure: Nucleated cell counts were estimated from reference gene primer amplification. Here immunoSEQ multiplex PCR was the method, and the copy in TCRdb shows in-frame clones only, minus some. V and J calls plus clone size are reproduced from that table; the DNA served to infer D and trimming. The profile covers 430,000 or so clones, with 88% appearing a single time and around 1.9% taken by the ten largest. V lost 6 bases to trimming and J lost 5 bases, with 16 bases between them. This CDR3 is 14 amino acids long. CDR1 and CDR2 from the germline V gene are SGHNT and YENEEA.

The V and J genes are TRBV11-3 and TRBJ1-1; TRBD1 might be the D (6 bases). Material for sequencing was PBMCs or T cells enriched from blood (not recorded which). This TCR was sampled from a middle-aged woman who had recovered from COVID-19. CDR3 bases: TGTGCCAGCAGTTATGACAGGCGAAAGACTGAAGCTTTCTTT. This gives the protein CASSYDRRKTEAFF.